Listed here is a single T cell receptor beta chain. Here immunoSEQ multiplex PCR was the method, and the copy in TCRdb shows in-frame clones only, minus some. Found here are 300,000 to 400,000 clones, approximately 67% of them singletons; the top ten hold around 6.3%. These data are taken from a study of cytotoxic CD8 clonotypes in ibrutinib-treated CLL. V trimming: 8 bases; J trimming: 4 bases; junction bases outside the gene matches: 5. The germline V gene encodes CDR1 MNHEY and CDR2 SVGAGI. This CDR3 is built from 13 residues. The sample here was PBMCs, taken after 36 months of ibrutinib treatment. This sequence was found in a human donor with chronic lymphocytic leukemia. V gene TRBV6-5 combines with J gene TRBJ2-7, with 10 bases aligning to TRBD1. CDR3 sequence reads: CASAGDRGYEQYF. In DNA, the CDR3 is TGTGCCAGCGCCGGGGACAGGGGATACGAGCAGTACTTC.